One sample yielded the 21 T cell receptor beta chains listed below, sequenced in a study of regulatory T cells in long-lasting Graves disease. Assembly of TCR beta libraries relied on iRepertoire HTBI primers together with Arm-PCR of CDR3 regions. TCRdb called the multiplex PCR reads again in MiXCR, with one record for every CDR3 protein. The sample comprises 600,000 to 850,000 distinct CDR3 sequences, 25% to 30% of which are singletons, and around 40% rests with the top ten. Time point: persistent/refractory GD, antithyroid drugs over 5 years with positive TRAb. Extracted RNA from PBMCs served as the source of the TCR library. The input for sequencing was peripheral blood mononuclear cells (PBMCs), taken when the disease was refractory, from a patient treated with antithyroid drugs. The receptors derive from a female donor with Graves disease.

The rearrangement uses TRBV20-1 and TRBJ2-7; 7 bases line up with TRBD2. Germline values: CDR1 DFQATT, CDR2 SNEGSKA (reference sequence). The CDR3 consists of 13 residues. J was trimmed by 0 bases and V by 4 bases; bases with no gene match: 3. CDR3 in DNA: TGCAGTGCTACTAGCGGTAGCTCCTACGAGCAGTACTTC. It specifies CSATSGSSYEQYF.

V and J are TRBV10-3 and TRBJ1-1; perhaps TRBD1 as D (6 bases). Germline CDR1 and CDR2: ENHRY and SYGVKD. Trimming shortened V by 4 bases and J by 1 base, and 10 bases separated the two germline ends. The CDR3 contains 14 residues. The CDR3 is CAISGKQGNTEAFF. The CDR3 nucleotides read TGTGCCATCAGTGGTAAACAGGGGAACACTGAAGCTTTCTTT.

This clonotype came up a few times. V usage is TRBV10-3 and J usage is TRBJ2-2; D remains unclear. Trimming pared 6 bases from V and 4 bases from J, leaving 15 bases between. CDR3 length equals 15 residues. Germline V CDR1 and CDR2: ENHRY, SYGVKD. The CDR3 is CAIRAGSGVTGELFF. Here the CDR3 DNA reads TGTGCCATCAGGGCCGGTAGTGGCGTCACCGGGGAGCTGTTTTTT.

Here the CDR3 reads CASTPSGTPQWFF. The CDR3 region has the DNA TGTGCCAGCACCCCTAGCGGGACCCCTCAGTGGTTCTTC. The chain joins TRBV12-3 or TRBV12-4 to TRBJ2-1; 9 nucleotides match TRBD2. The CDR3 runs to 13 residues. V was pared by 7 bases and J by 15 bases, with 13 bases of the junction left unmatched.

The chain uses TRBV12-3 or TRBV12-4 and TRBJ2-3, with D unresolved. V lost 1 base and J lost 0, with 8 bases in between. The CDR3 has 15 amino acids. CDR3 in amino acids: CASSLGLQSTDTQYF. As DNA, the CDR3 is TGTGCCAGCAGTTTAGGGTTGCAGAGCACAGATACGCAGTATTTT.

This clonotype was detected once. The junction and the germline gene differ at one end; a read error may be behind it. DNA of the CDR3: TGTGCTAGCAGTTCCTTATTCCGGGACAGCACCCTGGCGGGCTACACCTTC. It codes for CASSSLFRDSTLAGYTF. The rearrangement links TRBV6-2 or TRBV6-3 to TRBJ1-2, with 7 bases identical to TRBD1. CDR1 and CDR2 from the germline V gene are MNHEY and SVGEGT. CDR3 length: 17 residues.

This clonotype was counted only a few times. The V and J genes are TRBV15 and TRBJ1-6; D gene unclear. The germline CDR1 and CDR2 sequences are LNHNV and YYDKDF (reference sequence). The CDR3 sequence is 12 residues long. The ends were cut back, 3 bases at V and 7 bases at J, with 4 bases in the middle. This chain's CDR3 is CATSRDNSPLHF. The CDR3 nucleotides read TGTGCCACCAGCAGGGACAATTCACCCCTCCACTTT.

V usage is TRBV5-1 and J usage is TRBJ2-5, with TRBD2 identical over 13 bases. Germline loops: CDR1 SGHRS, CDR2 YFSETQ. The CDR3 has 15 amino acids. With V trimmed by 4 bases and J by 5 bases, 5 bases remained unmatched. The CDR3 DNA sequence: TGCGCCAGCAGCACGGGACTAGCGGGACGGGAGACCCAGTACTTC. Its protein is CASSTGLAGRETQYF.

The chain uses TRBV7-2 and TRBJ2-7, with D possibly TRBD1 on 5 matching bases. CDR3 length: 15 amino acids. Germline V lookup: CDR1 SGHTA, CDR2 FQGNSA. V lost 5 bases and J lost 3, with 17 bases in between. CDR3 region: CASSPYQGFGYEQYF. CDR3 DNA: TGTGCCAGCAGCCCCTACCAGGGATTCGGCTACGAGCAGTACTTC. Drawing the rest from reference TRBV7-2 and TRBJ2-7, the complete variable domain is GAGVSQSPSNKVTEKGKDVELRCDPISGHTALYWYRQSLGQGLEFLIYFQGNSAPDKSGLPSDRFSAERTGGSVSTLTIQRTQQEDSAVYLCASSPYQGFGYEQYFGPGTRLTVT.

In its sample, this clonotype was seen many times. This chain links TRBV19 with TRBJ2-2; D ambiguous. With 9 bases removed from V and 6 bases from J, the gap between germline ends came to 5 bases. Germline V CDR1 and CDR2: LNHDA, SQIVND (reference sequence). CDR3 length: 10 amino acids. CDR3 sequence (DNA): TGTGCCAGCAGGTCCGGGGAGCTGTTTTTT. It specifies CASRSGELFF. The whole variable domain, remainder taken from reference TRBV19 and TRBJ2-2, is DGGITQSPKYLFRKEGQNVTLSCEQNLNHDAMYWYRQDPGQGLRLIYYSQIVNDFQKGDIAEGYSVSREKKESFPLTVTSAQKNPTAFYLCASRSGELFFGEGSRLTVL.

This clonotype was observed a few times. The chain uses TRBV27 and TRBJ2-7; 12 bases map to TRBD2. The CDR3 is 16 amino acids. V shed 5 bases, J shed 3 bases, and the junction held 8 bases outside the gene matches. Germline V gene lookup returns CDR1 MNHEY and CDR2 SMNVEV (reference sequence). CDR3 in amino acids: CASSELAGGVFYEQYF. CDR3 in DNA: TGTGCCAGCAGTGAGCTAGCGGGAGGGGTCTTCTACGAGCAGTACTTC.

This clonotype has more than one count but fewer than ten. V is TRBV10-3 and J is TRBJ1-1, with a tentative D call TRBD1 (5 bases). The ends were cut back, 7 bases at V and 1 base at J, with 10 bases in the middle. Germline V CDR1 and CDR2: ENHRY, SYGVKD. The CDR3 is 13 residues long. The CDR3 nucleotides read TGTGCCATCAACGGACACGGGAACACTGAAGCTTTCTTT. Its translation is CAINGHGNTEAFF.

This clonotype was detected ten times or more. The chain combines TRBV20-1 with TRBJ1-2; TRBD1 might be the D (6 bases). Germline CDR1 DFQATT, CDR2 SNEGSKA (reference sequence). The CDR3 extends over 13 amino acids. V was pared by 5 bases and J by 2 bases, with 12 bases between. CDR3 sequence reads: CSAFDRTNYGYTF. CDR3 bases: TGCAGTGCTTTCGACAGGACCAACTATGGCTACACCTTC.

J is TRBJ1-5 and V is TRBV20-1, with 10 positions matching TRBD1. Germline CDR1 reads DFQATT; CDR2 reads SNEGSKA (reference sequence). J was trimmed by 7 bases and V by 0 bases; bases with no gene match: 6. This CDR3 contains 15 residues. CDR3 nucleotides: TGCAGTGCTAGAGAGACCGGGACAGGGGAACAGCCCCAGCATTTT. Its protein is CSARETGTGEQPQHF.

The chain couples TRBV20-1 to TRBJ2-3; perhaps TRBD1 as D (6 bases). Germline V CDR1 and CDR2: DFQATT, SNEGSKA (reference sequence). The CDR3 is 15 residues long. V lost 5 bases to trimming and J lost 2 bases, with 17 bases between them. The CDR3 DNA reads as TGCAGTGCTGAATCCGCCCGGGACAACACAGATACGCAGTATTTT. It specifies CSAESARDNTDTQYF.

This clonotype came up a few times. The CDR3 reads CATRDVGEKLFF. The CDR3 bases are TGCGCCACCAGGGACGTGGGTGAAAAACTGTTTTTT. The V call is TRBV10-2, the J call TRBJ1-4, with D perhaps TRBD1 (5 bases). Per germline, CDR1 WSHSY and CDR2 SAAADI. V was shortened by 10 bases and J by 7 bases, with 13 bases between the two germline ends. This CDR3 has 12 amino acids.

This clonotype occurred many times. The V call is TRBV11-2, the J call TRBJ2-7, with a possible D match to TRBD1 (5 bases). Germline V gene data show CDR1 as SGHAT and CDR2 as FQNNGV. V lost 3 bases and J 1 base, leaving 10 bases between the germline ends. CDR3 length: 14 residues. The CDR3 spells CASSLRRTSYEQYF. CDR3 bases: TGTGCCAGCAGCTTGAGACGGACATCCTACGAGCAGTACTTC.

As for this clonotype: Since a much larger clone is just one base distant, this may be a read error. This chain joins TRBV7-2 and TRBJ1-2, with a weak D call TRBD1 (6 bases). This CDR3 comprises 13 residues. CDR1 and CDR2 (germline): SGHTA, FQGNSA. The CDR3: CASSPWTAYGHTF. CDR3 DNA sequence: TGTGCCAGCAGCCCATGGACAGCCTATGGCCACACCTTC. The complete variable domain, with remaining parts taken from reference TRBV7-2 and TRBJ1-2, reads GAGVSQSPSNKVTEKGKDVELRCDPISGHTALYWYRQSLGQGLEFLIYFQGNSAPDKSGLPSDRFSAERTGGSVSTLTIQRTQQEDSAVYLCASSPWTAYGHTFGSGTRLTVV.

This clonotype was observed at least ten times. The chain couples TRBV12-3 or TRBV12-4 to TRBJ1-6; 9 positions agree with TRBD1. V lost 8 bases and J lost 7; bases outside the gene matches: 6. The CDR3 loop spans 14 amino acids. CDR3 residues: CASAKTGGNSPLHF. The CDR3 DNA sequence: TGTGCCAGCGCGAAGACAGGGGGGAATTCACCCCTCCACTTT.

This sequence joins TRBV28 and TRBJ1-1; TRBD1 matches 9 bases. The V gene end was trimmed by 7 bases and the J gene end by 2 bases; junction bases not matched to a gene: 14. Germline V gives CDR1 MDHEN, CDR2 SYDVKM. The CDR3 sequence is 17 residues long. Here the CDR3 DNA reads TGTGCCAGCAACGTTGGGGGGACAGGGACCACCAACACTGAAGCTTTCTTT. This codes for CASNVGGTGTTNTEAFF.

V usage is TRBV5-1 and J usage is TRBJ1-2, with a weak D call TRBD1 (5 bases). The CDR3 is 14 amino acids. CDR1 is SGHRS, CDR2 YFSETQ, per germline. The V end was cut by 2 bases, the J end by 3 bases, with 11 bases between. The CDR3 loop reads CASSLAVGDYGYTF. In DNA form, the CDR3 reads TGCGCCAGCAGCTTAGCCGTAGGGGACTATGGCTACACCTTC. The entire variable domain, with the rest obtained from reference TRBV5-1 and TRBJ1-2, is as follows: KAGVTQTPRYLIKTRGQQVTLSCSPISGHRSVSWYQQTPGQGLQFLFEYFSETQRNKGNFPGRFSGRQFSNSRSEMNVSTLELGDSALYLCASSLAVGDYGYTFGSGTRLTVV.